This TCR beta chain is drawn from a study of blood T cell repertoires in COVID-19. Here immunoSEQ multiplex PCR was the method, and the copy in TCRdb shows in-frame clones only, minus some. In the table there are over 250,000 clones, more than 85% of which are singletons. The CDR3 is made up of 16 amino acids. Per the germline V gene, CDR1 is LGHDT and CDR2 is YNNKEL (reference sequence). The ends were cut back, 3 bases at V and 5 bases at J, with 19 bases in the middle. The rearrangement joins TRBV3-1 (or the pseudogene TRBV3-2) to TRBJ1-1; D not resolved. Sequenced material: peripheral blood. This clonotype was obtained from a woman in her twenties or thirties with COVID-19, enrolled during active disease. The CDR3 DNA sequence: TGTGCCAGCAGCCACCACGGGGAGGCATCGGGAACTGAAGCTTTCTTT. Translation gives CASSHHGEASGTEAFF.